This T cell receptor (beta chain) was recorded in a study of cytomegalovirus exposure and HLA in healthy donors. Study-level points and caveats: The study recorded over 150 TCR beta chains that were cytomegalovirus-associated.

Concerning this clone itself: Its matching antigen is unknown.

V shed 4 bases and J 0 bases; nucleotides not matched to a gene: 2. In germline, CDR1 is LGHNA, CDR2 YNFKEQ. The CDR3 loop spans 16 amino acids. With 60 Vbeta and 13 Jbeta primers, the PCR was carried out. Sequencing used immunoSEQ multiplex PCR; TCRdb keeps in-frame clones, though not all of them. The sample consists of tens of thousands of clones, about 60% of them appearing once. The sample was PBMCs. The J gene is TRBJ2-2, the V gene TRBV4-2, with 10 bases matching TRBD2. The source of this sequence is a male donor in good health and CMV-seropositive. The CDR3, as DNA: TGTGCCAGCAGCCTAGCGGGGGGCCCGAACACCGGGGAGCTGTTTTTT. Translated, it gives CASSLAGGPNTGELFF.